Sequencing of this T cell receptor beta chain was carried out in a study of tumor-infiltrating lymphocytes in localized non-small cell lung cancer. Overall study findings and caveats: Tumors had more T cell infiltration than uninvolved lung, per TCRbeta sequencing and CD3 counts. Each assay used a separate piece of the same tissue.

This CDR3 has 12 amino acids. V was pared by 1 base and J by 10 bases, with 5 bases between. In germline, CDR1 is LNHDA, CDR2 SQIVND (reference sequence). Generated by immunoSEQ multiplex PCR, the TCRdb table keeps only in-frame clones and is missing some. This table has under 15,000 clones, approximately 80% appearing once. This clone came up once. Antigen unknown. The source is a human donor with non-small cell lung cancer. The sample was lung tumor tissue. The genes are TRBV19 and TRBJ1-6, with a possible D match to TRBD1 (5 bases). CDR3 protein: CASSIGGSPLHF. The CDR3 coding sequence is TGTGCCAGTAGTATAGGGGGGTCACCCCTCCACTTT.